The 13 T cell receptor beta chains below were found in one sample sequenced in a study of blood T cell repertoires in COVID-19. Data came from immunoSEQ multiplex PCR; TCRdb stores just in-frame clones and leaves some out. The table has about 27,000 clones, about 90% seen once. Source material: peripheral blood. The receptors shown here come from a human donor in a cohort sampled during active COVID-19.

This chain uses TRBV9 with TRBJ1-2; D gene uncertain. Germline CDR1 is SGDLS and CDR2 is YYNGEE. The V end lost 4 bases, the J end lost 3 bases, and 22 bases lay between the germline ends. The length of the CDR3 is 17 residues. CDR3 region: CASSSRTGIRGDYGYTF. The CDR3 region has the DNA TGTGCCAGCAGCTCAAGGACCGGGATCCGCGGGGACTATGGCTACACCTTC.

This clone appeared a few times. This chain uses TRBV4-1 with TRBJ2-5; tentative D call: TRBD2 (5 bases). Trimming stripped 1 base from V and 4 bases from J, with 10 bases between. Looked up from germline, CDR1 is MGHRA and CDR2 is YSYEKL. CDR3 length equals 14 residues. In DNA, the CDR3 is TGCGCCAGCAGCCAAGGTTTGGGGAGAGAGACCCAGTACTTC. Protein sequence: CASSQGLGRETQYF.

The chain links TRBV28 to TRBJ2-6; TRBD2 agrees at 9 bases. Germline V gene lookup returns CDR1 MDHEN and CDR2 SYDVKM. Trimming cost V 6 bases and J 0 bases; bases outside gene matches: 6. This CDR3 comprises 17 residues. The CDR3 DNA reads TGTGCCAGCAGCGTAGCGGGGGCCAGCTCTGGGGCCAACGTCCTGACTTTC. It translates to CASSVAGASSGANVLTF.

This clone was counted a single time. V gene TRBV19 combines with J gene TRBJ1-2; TRBD1 might be the D (5 bases). This CDR3 region has 12 residues. The germline gives CDR1 LNHDA, CDR2 SQIVND (reference sequence). The V and J ends lost 5 bases and 7 bases respectively, with 11 bases between them. The CDR3 region is CASSPSDTGYTF. CDR3 DNA: TGTGCCAGTAGTCCCTCGGACACTGGCTACACCTTC. Full variable domain (missing parts from reference TRBV19 and TRBJ1-2): DGGITQSPKYLFRKEGQNVTLSCEQNLNHDAMYWYRQDPGQGLRLIYYSQIVNDFQKGDIAEGYSVSREKKESFPLTVTSAQKNPTAFYLCASSPSDTGYTFGSGTRLTVV.

The gene calls are TRBV5-1 and TRBJ2-1; 11 bases align to TRBD1. The V segment lost 4 bases and the J segment 10 bases; nucleotides outside the gene matches: 7. The CDR3 is made up of 14 amino acids. The germline gives CDR1 SGHRS, CDR2 YFSETQ. CDR3 region: CASSRGQGAREQFF. DNA of the CDR3: TGCGCCAGCAGCCGAGGACAGGGGGCGAGAGAGCAGTTCTTC.

V and J are TRBV10-1 and TRBJ1-2, with 10 bases identical to TRBD1. CDR3 length: 13 amino acids. Trimming took 8 bases from V and 6 from J; bases not matched to a gene: 6. Germline lookup yields CDR1 WNHNN and CDR2 SYGVQD (reference sequence). For the CDR3, the DNA is TGCGCCAGCTCCGGACAGGGGGGAGATGGCTACACCTTC. It translates to CASSGQGGDGYTF.

The chain uses TRBV6-5 and TRBJ2-5, with D possibly being TRBD2 (5 bases). The V and J ends lost 8 bases and 4 bases respectively, with 14 bases between them. The CDR3 length is 13 residues. Germline lookup yields CDR1 MNHEY and CDR2 SVGAGI. The CDR3 DNA follows: TGTGCCAGCCGAAGGGAGCTGCGAGAGACCCAGTACTTC. Its translation is CASRRELRETQYF.

The chain has TRBV11-2 and TRBJ2-3, with 15 nucleotides matching TRBD2. Trimming cost V 6 bases and J 8 bases; bases outside gene matches: 9. The germline gives CDR1 SGHAT, CDR2 FQNNGV. The CDR3 loop spans 16 amino acids. The CDR3 sequence is CASRAPGTSGGTTQYF. The CDR3 nucleotides are TGTGCCAGCAGAGCCCCCGGGACTAGCGGGGGGACTACGCAGTATTTT.

This sequence joins TRBV29-1 and TRBJ1-2; D remains ambiguous. CDR3 length equals 14 residues. Trimming removed 0 bases at V and 3 bases at J, with 11 bases between. Per germline, CDR1 SQVTM and CDR2 ANQGSEA. CDR3 in DNA: TGCAGCGTTGAAGAATCGTACAGCTACTATGGCTACACCTTC. Translating gives CSVEESYSYYGYTF.

The chain recombines TRBV29-1 with TRBJ1-1; weak D call: TRBD1 (6 bases). The CDR3 covers 13 residues. Germline assignment: CDR1 SQVTM and CDR2 ANQGSEA. V lost 8 bases and J lost 0, with 13 bases in between. The CDR3 is CSIMTGLNTEAFF. The CDR3 region has the DNA TGCAGCATTATGACAGGTTTGAACACTGAAGCTTTCTTT. Looking up the rest from reference TRBV29-1 and TRBJ1-1 gives the full variable domain: SAVISQKPSRDICQRGTSLTIQCQVDSQVTMMFWYRQQPGQSLTLIATANQGSEATYESGFVIDKFPISRPNLTFSTLTVSNMSPEDSSIYLCSIMTGLNTEAFFGQGTRLTVV.

J is TRBJ2-7 and V is TRBV2, with D possibly matching TRBD2 (5 bases). V was cut by 11 bases and J by 2 bases, with 10 bases left in between. CDR1 and CDR2 from the germline V gene are SNHLY and FYNNEI. The CDR3 extends over 11 amino acids. CDR3 residues: CASREAYEQYF. In nucleotides, the CDR3 is TGTGCCTCGAGGGAAGCCTACGAGCAGTACTTC. The whole variable domain, remainder taken from reference TRBV2 and TRBJ2-7, is EPEVTQTPSHQVTQMGQEVILRCVPISNHLYFYWYRQILGQKVEFLVSFYNNEISEKSEIFDDQFSVERPDGSNFTLKIRSTKLEDSAMYFCASREAYEQYFGPGTRLTVT.

The rearrangement joins TRBV5-1 to TRBJ1-2, with TRBD1 matching 8 bases. After removal of 5 bases from V and 4 bases from J, the junction contained 7 bases not matched to a gene. This CDR3 has 14 amino acids. Germline CDR1 and CDR2: SGHRS and YFSETQ. The CDR3 here is CASRQDTGGYGYTF. Written as DNA, the CDR3 is TGCGCCAGCAGACAAGATACAGGGGGCTATGGCTACACCTTC.

This chain joins TRBV5-6 and TRBJ1-1; D is undetermined. CDR3 length: 17 amino acids. Germline CDR1 is SGHDT and CDR2 is YYEEEE. V lost 1 base, J lost 1 base, and 17 bases lay in between. The CDR3 loop is CASSLFGGSQANTEAFF. The CDR3 bases are TGTGCCAGCAGCTTGTTCGGTGGGAGCCAGGCGAACACTGAAGCTTTCTTT.